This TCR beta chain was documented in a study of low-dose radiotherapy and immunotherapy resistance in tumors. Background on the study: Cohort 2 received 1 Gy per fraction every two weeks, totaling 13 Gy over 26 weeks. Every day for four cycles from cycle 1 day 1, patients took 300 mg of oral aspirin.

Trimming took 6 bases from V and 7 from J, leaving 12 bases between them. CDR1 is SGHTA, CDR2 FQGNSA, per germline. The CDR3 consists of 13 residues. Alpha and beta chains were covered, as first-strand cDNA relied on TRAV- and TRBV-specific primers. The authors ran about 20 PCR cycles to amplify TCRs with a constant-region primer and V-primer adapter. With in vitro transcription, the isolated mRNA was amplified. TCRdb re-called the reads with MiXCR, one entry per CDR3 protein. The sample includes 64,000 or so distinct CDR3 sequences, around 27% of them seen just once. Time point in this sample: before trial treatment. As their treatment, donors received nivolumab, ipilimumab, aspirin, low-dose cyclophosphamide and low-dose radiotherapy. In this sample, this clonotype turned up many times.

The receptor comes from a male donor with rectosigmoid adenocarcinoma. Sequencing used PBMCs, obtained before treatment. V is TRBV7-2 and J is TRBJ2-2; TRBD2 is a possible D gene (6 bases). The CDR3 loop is CASRGSSGGELFF. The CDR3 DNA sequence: TGTGCCAGCAGAGGGAGTAGCGGCGGGGAGCTGTTTTTT. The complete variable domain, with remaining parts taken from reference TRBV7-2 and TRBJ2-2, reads GAGVSQSPSNKVTEKGKDVELRCDPISGHTALYWYRQSLGQGLEFLIYFQGNSAPDKSGLPSDRFSAERTGGSVSTLTIQRTQQEDSAVYLCASRGSSGGELFFGEGSRLTVL.